Each of the 14 T cell receptor beta chains below was sequenced from the same sample in a study of blood T cell repertoires in COVID-19. Generated by immunoSEQ multiplex PCR, the TCRdb table keeps only in-frame clones and is missing some. The table records 540,000 or so clones, about 89% of them present only once. Sample: peripheral blood. Receptors were obtained from a woman aged 45-60 years with COVID-19, enrolled during active disease.

This chain uses TRBV25-1 with TRBJ1-1; possible D gene TRBD1, 6 bases. CDR3 length equals 15 residues. The V gene's germline CDR1 is MGHDK and CDR2 SYGVNS. V lost 5 bases and J 3 bases, leaving 16 bases between the germline ends. CDR3 nucleotide sequence: TGTGCCAGCAGTCCTCCCGGGGGGGGGCACACTGAAGCTTTCTTT. It codes for CASSPPGGGHTEAFF.

The chain combines TRBV6-5 with TRBJ1-3; D may be TRBD1 (5 bases). CDR1 MNHEY and CDR2 SVGAGI come from the germline V gene. The CDR3 has 13 amino acids. Trimming left V 4 bases short and J 2 bases short, with 6 bases between. In nucleotides, the CDR3 is TGTGCCAGCAGTTCAGGGACTGGAAACACCATATATTTT. It yields the protein CASSSGTGNTIYF.

V gene TRBV4-2 combines with J gene TRBJ2-1; weak D call: TRBD2 (5 bases). Per germline, CDR1 LGHNA and CDR2 YNFKEQ. CDR3 length equals 14 residues. V lost 1 base, J lost 7 bases, and 11 bases lay in between. The CDR3 DNA sequence: TGTGCCAGCAGCCAAGGGACTTTATTTAATGAGCAGTTCTTC. Translated: CASSQGTLFNEQFF.

The chain combines TRBV6-5 with TRBJ1-2, with a weak D call TRBD1 (5 bases). CDR1 MNHEY and CDR2 SVGAGI come from the germline V gene. This CDR3 spans 13 amino acids. With 6 bases removed from V and 2 bases from J, the gap between germline ends came to 10 bases. CDR3 sequence (DNA): TGTGCCAGCAGGCCAGACAGCAACTATGGCTACACCTTC. It codes for CASRPDSNYGYTF.

The chain carries TRBV28 and TRBJ1-1, with D tentatively TRBD1 (5 bases). This CDR3 is built from 15 residues. Per the germline V gene, CDR1 is MDHEN and CDR2 is SYDVKM. Trimming took off 0 bases at V and 4 bases at J, with 12 bases between the two ends. Here the CDR3 reads CASSLWGGASTEAFF. The CDR3 DNA follows: TGTGCCAGCAGTTTATGGGGAGGGGCTAGCACTGAAGCTTTCTTT.

CDR3 nucleotides: TGTGCCACCAGGGGAAGGGGCACCTATCAGCCCCAGCATTTT. It specifies CATRGRGTYQPQHF. V and J are TRBV6-5 and TRBJ1-5, with D tentatively TRBD1 (6 bases). The germline CDR1 and CDR2 sequences are MNHEY and SVGAGI. V shed 10 bases and J shed 5 bases, with 18 bases lying between them. The CDR3 has 14 amino acids.

The rearrangement joins TRBV29-1 to TRBJ2-5; 8 bases are shared with TRBD1. The V gene's germline CDR1 is SQVTM and CDR2 ANQGSEA. V lost 4 bases, J lost 6 bases, and 1 base stayed unmatched. This CDR3 is 11 amino acids long. The chain's CDR3 is CSVGTGKTQYF. The CDR3 nucleotides are TGCAGCGTTGGGACAGGGAAGACCCAGTACTTC.

This chain links TRBV19 with TRBJ1-2, with D possibly matching TRBD1 (6 bases). The CDR3 extends over 15 amino acids. CDR1 LNHDA and CDR2 SQIVND come from the germline V gene (reference sequence). V lost 5 bases and J 4 bases, leaving 17 bases between the germline ends. The CDR3 DNA sequence: TGTGCCAGTAGTCAAGGGGGGGGAAGATTCTATGGCTACACCTTC. This encodes CASSQGGGRFYGYTF.

This chain connects TRBV9 to TRBJ1-2; D remains ambiguous. Deletions cut 3 bases from V and 3 bases from J, with 12 bases between. This CDR3 is built from 14 residues. Germline V gives CDR1 SGDLS, CDR2 YYNGEE. In DNA, the CDR3 is TGTGCCAGCAGCGCATCTCCTAGGTACTATGGCTACACCTTC. It is translated as CASSASPRYYGYTF.

V is TRBV5-6 and J is TRBJ1-1; possible D gene TRBD1, 6 bases. Germline V gene sequence: CDR1 SGHDT, CDR2 YYEEEE. The V end lost 2 bases, the J end lost 3 bases, and 14 bases lay between the germline ends. CDR3 size: 15 residues. The CDR3 nucleotides are TGTGCCAGCAGCTTTTTGGACAGCCCCTACACTGAAGCTTTCTTT. Translated: CASSFLDSPYTEAFF.

The V gene is TRBV27, the J gene TRBJ1-2; the match to TRBD1 covers 8 bases. The germline V gene has CDR1 MNHEY and CDR2 SMNVEV (reference sequence). V gave up 4 bases and J gave up 7 bases; unmatched junction bases: 11. The CDR3 loop spans 15 amino acids. The CDR3 coding sequence is TGTGCCAGCAGTTGGCGCCTCGAAACAGGGGGTGGCTACACCTTC. Its protein product is CASSWRLETGGGYTF.

This clone was observed a few times. The CDR3 protein is CASGTGTGIIDTQYF. As DNA, the CDR3 is TGTGCCAGCGGAACCGGGACAGGGATTATCGATACGCAGTATTTT. The chain couples TRBV27 to TRBJ2-3; TRBD1 matches at 9 bases. The CDR3 covers 15 residues. J was trimmed by 6 bases and V by 8 bases; bases with no gene match: 12. Germline-derived CDR1 and CDR2 are MNHEY and SMNVEV (reference sequence).

This clone showed up just once. The V gene is TRBV29-1, the J gene TRBJ1-1, with a weak D call TRBD1 (5 bases). The V end was cut by 8 bases, the J end by 4 bases, with 14 bases between. Looked up from germline, CDR1 is SQVTM and CDR2 is ANQGSEA. This CDR3 contains 12 residues. The CDR3 bases are TGCAGCTCCCGGTGGGGGGGCACTGAAGCTTTCTTT. Translating gives CSSRWGGTEAFF.

The gene calls are TRBV11-3 and TRBJ2-7; 7 bases agree with TRBD1. The germline V gene encodes CDR1 SGHNT and CDR2 YENEEA. This CDR3 spans 15 amino acids. With V trimmed by 0 bases and J by 2 bases, 4 bases remained unmatched. The CDR3 DNA follows: TGTGCCAGCAGCTTAGAATCCGGGACAGCCTACGAGCAGTACTTC. It yields the protein CASSLESGTAYEQYF.